This T cell receptor beta chain came from a study of blood T cell repertoires in COVID-19. Study-wide background: The United States, Italy and Spain provided the acute and convalescent COVID-19 samples. T cells, B-cell-depleted T cells, or PBMCs provided the cDNA or gDNA that served as material.

Germline values: CDR1 SGHTA, CDR2 FQGNSA. This CDR3 is 13 amino acids long. V trimming: 5 bases; J trimming: 15 bases; junction bases outside the gene matches: 13. Original processing methods: Amplification of reference gene primers provided the estimated nucleated cell counts. Only in-frame clones appear in the TCRdb table, and some are missing; sequencing was by immunoSEQ multiplex PCR. That table furnishes V, J and clone size, whereas the DNA furnished D and trimming. This sample has under 40,000 clones, with about 88% found just once. This clone was seen once. Input material: peripheral blood. The V and J genes are TRBV7-2 and TRBJ2-1; 7 bases agree with TRBD1. The receptor's source is a man between 65 and 80 years old with active COVID-19. The CDR3 DNA is TGTGCCAGCAGCCCCGGACAGGAGAGGGTTGGGTTCTTC. It translates to CASSPGQERVGFF.